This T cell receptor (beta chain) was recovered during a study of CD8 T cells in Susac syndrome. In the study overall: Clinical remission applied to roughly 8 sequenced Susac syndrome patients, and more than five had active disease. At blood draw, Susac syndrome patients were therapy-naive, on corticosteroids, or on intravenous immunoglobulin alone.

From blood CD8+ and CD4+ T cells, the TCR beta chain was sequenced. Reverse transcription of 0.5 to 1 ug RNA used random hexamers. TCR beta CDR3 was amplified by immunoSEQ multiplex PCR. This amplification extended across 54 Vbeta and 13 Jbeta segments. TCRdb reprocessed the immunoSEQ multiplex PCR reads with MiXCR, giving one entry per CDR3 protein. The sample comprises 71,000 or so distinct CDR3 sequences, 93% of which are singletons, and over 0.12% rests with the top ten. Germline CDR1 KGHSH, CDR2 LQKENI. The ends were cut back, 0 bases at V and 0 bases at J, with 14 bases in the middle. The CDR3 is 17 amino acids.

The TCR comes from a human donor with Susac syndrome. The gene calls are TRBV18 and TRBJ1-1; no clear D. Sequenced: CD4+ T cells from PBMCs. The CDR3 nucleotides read TGTGCCAGCTCACCACCGAATCGGAGAACAGTGAACACTGAAGCTTTCTTT. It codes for CASSPPNRRTVNTEAFF.